This T cell receptor beta chain was recorded in a study of CD8 T cells in Susac syndrome. Concerning this clonotype itself: Its antigen remains unknown.

TCR beta sequencing was performed on blood CD8+ and CD4+ T cells. Through negative isolation, CD4+ and CD8+ T cells were obtained, while TEMRA cells were enriched using FACS. This CDR3 spans 15 amino acids. The germline CDR1 and CDR2 sequences are SGHDT and YYEEEE. Trimming removed 5 bases from V and 4 bases from J, with 17 bases in between. Reverse transcription of roughly 0.5 to 1 ug RNA was performed with random hexamers. With immunoSEQ multiplex PCR, TCR beta CDR3 was amplified across 54 Vbeta and 13 Jbeta. TCRdb passed the immunoSEQ multiplex PCR reads through MiXCR, listing each CDR3 protein once. Of about 71,000 distinct CDR3 sequences listed, roughly 95% are singletons. Regarding the study as a whole: Only a relatively small number of individuals were included in the TCR sequencing and HLA analysis.

Sequenced: CD4+ T cells from PBMCs. This receptor was obtained from a human donor with multiple sclerosis. The chain links TRBV5-6 to TRBJ2-3, with D perhaps TRBD2 (6 bases). The DNA of the CDR3 is TGTGCCAGCAGTCTGGAGGGCCCGGCGGCAGATACGCAGTATTTT. It specifies CASSLEGPAADTQYF.